This T cell receptor beta chain was found in a study of T-cell memory formation after mild COVID-19. General observations from the study: The CD4+ clones that contracted clustered mainly within CM and EM, and the CD8+ clones concentrated in EMRA. Clones contracting day 15 to 85 were balanced CD4/CD8; later expanders leaned CD4+.

With 4 bases removed from V and 6 bases from J, the gap between germline ends came to 11 bases. Germline assignment: CDR1 SGHTA and CDR2 FQGNSA. CDR3 size: 13 residues. 5'RACE with constant-segment primers built TCRalpha and TCRbeta cDNA libraries with UMIs. In TCRdb, the 5' RACE reads were re-called with MiXCR into one record per CDR3 protein. The data show 95,000 to 110,000 distinct CDR3 sequences, with approximately 15% seen just once and around 40% held by the top ten. For this clonotype: Antigen: not known.

The chain is built from TRBV7-2 and TRBJ2-3; D is ambiguous. Sequencing input: PBMCs or a T cell subset sorted from them (not recorded which). The receptor was isolated from a young man who had mild COVID-19 (a few samples of this study predate the infection). Cell type and time point are not known. Here the CDR3 DNA reads TGTGCCAGCAGCTCTCCTTTCCGGGATACGCAGTATTTT. Translated, it gives CASSSPFRDTQYF.